This T cell receptor (beta chain) is from a study of T cells in localized non-small cell lung cancer. Study findings and constraints: Adjacent lung tissue had a median 57 of the top 100 clones found in the tumor. Sequencing covered just one tumor region, so heterogeneity cannot be ruled out. Clonality peaked in uninvolved adjacent lung rather than tumor. Elevated circulating T cell density in blood was associated with longer overall survival.

The sample holds one count of this clone. The antigen remains undetermined. Germline V lookup: CDR1 SEHNR, CDR2 FQNEAQ (reference sequence). CDR3 length: 14 residues. With 6 bases removed from V and 1 base from J, the gap between germline ends came to 9 bases. The repertoire was sequenced with immunoSEQ multiplex PCR; TCRdb's copy has only in-frame clones and lacks some. The data contain 25,000 to 30,000 clones, approximately 86% of them singletons. This TCR was recovered from an older male donor with stage I lung adenocarcinoma. Sequencing was performed on peripheral blood, taken before any cancer treatment. The chain joins TRBV7-9 to TRBJ2-2, with a possible D match to TRBD2 (6 bases). This chain's CDR3 is CASRTEGNTGELFF. The DNA of the CDR3 is TGTGCCAGCAGGACGGAGGGGAACACCGGGGAGCTGTTTTTT. Complete variable domain (other parts from reference TRBV7-9 and TRBJ2-2): DTGVSQNPRHKITKRGQNVTFRCDPISEHNRLYWYRQTLGQGPEFLTYFQNEAQLEKSRLLSDRFSAERPKGSFSTLEIQRTEQGDSAMYLCASRTEGNTGELFFGEGSRLTVL.